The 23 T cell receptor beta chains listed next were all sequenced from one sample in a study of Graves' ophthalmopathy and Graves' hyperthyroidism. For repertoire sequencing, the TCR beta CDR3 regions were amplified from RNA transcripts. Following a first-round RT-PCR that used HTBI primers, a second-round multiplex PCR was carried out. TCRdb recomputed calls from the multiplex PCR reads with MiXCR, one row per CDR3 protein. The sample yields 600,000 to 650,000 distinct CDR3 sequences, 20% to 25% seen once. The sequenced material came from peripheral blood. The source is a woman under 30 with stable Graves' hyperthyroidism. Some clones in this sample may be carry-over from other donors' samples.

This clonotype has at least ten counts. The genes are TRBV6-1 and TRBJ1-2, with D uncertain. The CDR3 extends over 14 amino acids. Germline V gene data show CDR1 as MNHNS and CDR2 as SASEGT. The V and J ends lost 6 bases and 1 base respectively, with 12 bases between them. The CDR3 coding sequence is TGTGCCAGCAGGCCGACATCGTTTAACTATGGCTACACCTTC. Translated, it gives CASRPTSFNYGYTF.

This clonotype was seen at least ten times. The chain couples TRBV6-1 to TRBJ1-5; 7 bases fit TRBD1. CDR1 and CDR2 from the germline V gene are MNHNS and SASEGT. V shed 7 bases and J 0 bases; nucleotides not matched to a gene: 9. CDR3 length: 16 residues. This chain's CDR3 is CASIAQGIYSNQPQHF. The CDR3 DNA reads TGTGCCAGCATAGCACAGGGGATTTATAGCAATCAGCCCCAGCATTTT.

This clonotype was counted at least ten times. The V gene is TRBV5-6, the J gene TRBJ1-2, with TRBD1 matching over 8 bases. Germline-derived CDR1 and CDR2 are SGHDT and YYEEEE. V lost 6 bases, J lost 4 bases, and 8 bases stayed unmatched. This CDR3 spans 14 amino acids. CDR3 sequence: CASNFGQGGYGYTF. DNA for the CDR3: TGTGCCAGCAACTTCGGACAGGGCGGCTATGGCTACACCTTC.

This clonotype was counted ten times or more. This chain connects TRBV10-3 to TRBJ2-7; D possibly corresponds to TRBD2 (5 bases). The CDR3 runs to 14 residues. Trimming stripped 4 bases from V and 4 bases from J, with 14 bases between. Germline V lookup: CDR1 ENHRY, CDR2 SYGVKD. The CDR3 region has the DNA TGTGCCATCAGTGGTCGCCTTGGGGAGTACGAGCAGTACTTC. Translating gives CAISGRLGEYEQYF.

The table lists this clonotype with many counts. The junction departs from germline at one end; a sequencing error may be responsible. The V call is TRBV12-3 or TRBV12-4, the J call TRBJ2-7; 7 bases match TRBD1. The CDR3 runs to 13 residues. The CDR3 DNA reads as TGTGTCAGCAGAACAGGGGTGGAGTACGAGCAGTACTTC. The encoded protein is CVSRTGVEYEQYF.

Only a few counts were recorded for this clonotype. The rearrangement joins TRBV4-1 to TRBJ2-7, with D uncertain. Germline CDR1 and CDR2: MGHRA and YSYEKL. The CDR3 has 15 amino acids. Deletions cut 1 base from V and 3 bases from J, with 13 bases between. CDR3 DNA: TGCGCCAGCAGCCAAGCGACCCCGGAAGACTACGAGCAGTACTTC. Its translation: CASSQATPEDYEQYF.

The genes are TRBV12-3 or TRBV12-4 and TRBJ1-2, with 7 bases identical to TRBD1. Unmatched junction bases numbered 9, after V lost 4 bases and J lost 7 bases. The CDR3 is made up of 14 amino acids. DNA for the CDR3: TGTGCCAGCAGTTCCCCGGGGCAGGGGGGTGGCTACACCTTC. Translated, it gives CASSSPGQGGGYTF.

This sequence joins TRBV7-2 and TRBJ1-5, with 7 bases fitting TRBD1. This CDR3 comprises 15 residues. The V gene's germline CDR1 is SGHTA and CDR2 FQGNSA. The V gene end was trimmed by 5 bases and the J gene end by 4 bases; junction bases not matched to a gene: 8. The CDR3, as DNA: TGTGCCAGCAGCCCCTCGACAGGGCGAAATCAGCCCCAGCATTTT. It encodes CASSPSTGRNQPQHF.

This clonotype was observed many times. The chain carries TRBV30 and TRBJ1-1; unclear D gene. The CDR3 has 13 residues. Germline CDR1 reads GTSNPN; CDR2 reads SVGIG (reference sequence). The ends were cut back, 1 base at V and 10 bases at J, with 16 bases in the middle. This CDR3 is CAWSEGGLGLAFF. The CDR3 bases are TGTGCCTGGAGTGAAGGTGGATTGGGGTTAGCTTTCTTT.

The CDR3 DNA sequence: TGTGCCAGCAGTTTGCAAGGGAATAAGCAGTACTTC. Encoded protein: CASSLQGNKQYF. The chain carries TRBV12-3 or TRBV12-4 and TRBJ2-7; D call uncertain. The CDR3 extends over 12 amino acids. The V gene lost 3 bases and the J gene lost 8 bases, with 11 bases spanning the gap.

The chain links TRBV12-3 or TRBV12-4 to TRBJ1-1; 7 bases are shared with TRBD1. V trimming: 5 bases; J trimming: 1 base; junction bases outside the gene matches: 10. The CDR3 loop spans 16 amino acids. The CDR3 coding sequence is TGTGCCAGCAGTGGGAGGGGGCGCGTATGGAACACTGAAGCTTTCTTT. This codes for CASSGRGRVWNTEAFF.

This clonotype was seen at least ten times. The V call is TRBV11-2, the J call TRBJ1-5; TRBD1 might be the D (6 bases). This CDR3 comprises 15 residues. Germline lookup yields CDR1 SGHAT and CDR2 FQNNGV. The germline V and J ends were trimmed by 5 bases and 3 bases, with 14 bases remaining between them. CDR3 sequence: CASSLERDNNQPQHF. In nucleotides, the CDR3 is TGTGCCAGCAGCCTCGAACGGGACAACAATCAGCCCCAGCATTTT.

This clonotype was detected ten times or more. CDR3 coding DNA: TGCAGTGCTAGAAGACCACAGTCCAACTCTGGAAACACCATATATTTT. It yields the protein CSARRPQSNSGNTIYF. The chain joins TRBV20-1 to TRBJ1-3; no clear D gene. The ends were cut back, 2 bases at V and 0 bases at J, with 14 bases in the middle. Per the germline V gene, CDR1 is DFQATT and CDR2 is SNEGSKA (reference sequence). There are 16 residues in the CDR3.

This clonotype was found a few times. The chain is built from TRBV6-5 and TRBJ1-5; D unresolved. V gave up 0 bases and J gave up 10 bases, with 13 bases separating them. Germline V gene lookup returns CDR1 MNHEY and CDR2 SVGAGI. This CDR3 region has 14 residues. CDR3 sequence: CASSYSTILGPQHF. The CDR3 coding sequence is TGTGCCAGCAGTTACTCGACTATCCTCGGCCCCCAGCATTTT.

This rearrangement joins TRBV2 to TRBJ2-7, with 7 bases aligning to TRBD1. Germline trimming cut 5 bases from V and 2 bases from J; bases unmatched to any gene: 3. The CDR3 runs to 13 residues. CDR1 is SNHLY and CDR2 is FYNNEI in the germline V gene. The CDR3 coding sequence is TGTGCCAGCAGTCAGGGGGAGCCCTACGAGCAGTACTTC. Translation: CASSQGEPYEQYF.

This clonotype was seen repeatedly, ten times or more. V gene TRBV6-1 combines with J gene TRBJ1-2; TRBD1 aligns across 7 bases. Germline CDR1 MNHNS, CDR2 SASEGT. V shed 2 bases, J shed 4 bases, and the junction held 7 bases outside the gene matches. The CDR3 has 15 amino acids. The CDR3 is CASSEYPGGGYGYTF. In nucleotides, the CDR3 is TGTGCCAGCAGTGAATACCCAGGGGGAGGCTATGGCTACACCTTC.

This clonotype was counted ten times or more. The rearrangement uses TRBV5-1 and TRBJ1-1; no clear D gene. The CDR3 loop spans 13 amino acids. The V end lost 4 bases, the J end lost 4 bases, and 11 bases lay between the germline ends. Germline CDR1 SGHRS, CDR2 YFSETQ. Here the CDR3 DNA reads TGCGCCAGCAGCCGGGGTCAGAGCACTGAAGCTTTCTTT. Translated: CASSRGQSTEAFF.

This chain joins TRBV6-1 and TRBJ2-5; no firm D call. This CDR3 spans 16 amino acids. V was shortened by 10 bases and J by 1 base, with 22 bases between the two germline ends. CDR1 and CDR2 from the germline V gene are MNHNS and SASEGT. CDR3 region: CATLDEDRSLQETQYF. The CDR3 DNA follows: TGTGCCACCCTGGACGAGGACCGGAGCCTCCAAGAGACCCAGTACTTC.

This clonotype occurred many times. The chain's CDR3 is CASGGGGNRNTEAFF. The CDR3 bases are TGTGCCAGCGGTGGGGGGGGGAATCGGAACACTGAAGCTTTCTTT. The chain is built from TRBV2 and TRBJ1-1; a possible D gene is TRBD1 (5 bases). Germline V CDR1 and CDR2: SNHLY, FYNNEI. This CDR3 is 15 amino acids long. Trimming cost V 8 bases and J 1 base, with 17 bases left between them.

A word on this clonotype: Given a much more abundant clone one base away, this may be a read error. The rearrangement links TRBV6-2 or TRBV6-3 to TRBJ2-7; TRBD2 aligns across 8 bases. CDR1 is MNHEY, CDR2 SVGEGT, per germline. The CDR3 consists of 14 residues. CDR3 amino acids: CSSSSQRGIYEQYF. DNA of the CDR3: TGTTCCAGCAGTAGCCAGCGGGGGATCTACGAGCAGTACTTC.

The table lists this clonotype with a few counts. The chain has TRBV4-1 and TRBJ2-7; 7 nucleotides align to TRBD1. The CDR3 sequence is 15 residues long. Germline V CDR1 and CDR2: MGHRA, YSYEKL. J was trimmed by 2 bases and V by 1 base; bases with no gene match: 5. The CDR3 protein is CASSQGIGQAYEQYF. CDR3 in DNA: TGCGCCAGCAGCCAAGGTATAGGACAGGCCTACGAGCAGTACTTC.

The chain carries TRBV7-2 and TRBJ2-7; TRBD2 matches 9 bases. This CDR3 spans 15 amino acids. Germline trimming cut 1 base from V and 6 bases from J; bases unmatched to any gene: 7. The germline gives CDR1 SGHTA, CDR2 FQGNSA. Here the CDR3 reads CASSLGVAGVPEQYF. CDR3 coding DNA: TGTGCCAGCAGCTTAGGGGTAGCGGGAGTCCCCGAGCAGTACTTC.

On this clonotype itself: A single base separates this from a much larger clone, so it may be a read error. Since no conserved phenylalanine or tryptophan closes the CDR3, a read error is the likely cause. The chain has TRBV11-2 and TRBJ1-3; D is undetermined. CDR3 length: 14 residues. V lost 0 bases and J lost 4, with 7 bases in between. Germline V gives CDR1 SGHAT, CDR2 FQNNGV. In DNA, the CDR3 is TGTGCCAGCAGCTTAGACAGAAACGGAAACACCATATATTTG. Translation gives CASSLDRNGNTIYL.